The rows below give T cell receptor beta chains drawn from one sample of a study of Tregs in tolerant kidney transplant recipients. Some clones are missing from TCRdb's copy, which holds only in-frame ones; the method was immunoSEQ multiplex PCR. The sample gives 15,000 to 20,000 clones, about 57% of which show up once; roughly 3.2% is in the top ten. Their antigen targets remain unknown. The specimen sequenced was Tregs from blood cultured with allogeneic cells. These receptors all come from a human donor in good health. Each CDR3 is given with its conserved first and last residue. The order of the fields is CDR3 length, V gene, clone size, J gene, D gene, CDR3 DNA, CDR3 protein. The D gene is left open where the match is weak. Clone size is stated in some rows and not others, as once, few, many or a class when expanded.

CDR3 length: 13; V gene: TRBV11-2; clone size: -; J gene: TRBJ2-5; D gene: -; CDR3 DNA: TGTGCCAGCAGCTCGACGCGGCCAGAGACCCAGTACTTC; CDR3 protein: CASSSTRPETQYF
CDR3 length: 13; V gene: TRBV7-9; clone size: -; J gene: TRBJ1-6; D gene: -; CDR3 DNA: TGTGCCAGCAGCTTAAGGGGAAGCTCACCCCTCCACTTT; CDR3 protein: CASSLRGSSPLHF
CDR3 length: 17; V gene: TRBV7-9; clone size: -; J gene: TRBJ2-5; D gene: TRBD2; CDR3 DNA: TGTGCCAGCAGCTCACCAGGACTAGCGGGAGTAAAGGAGACCCAGTACTTC; CDR3 protein: CASSSPGLAGVKETQYF
CDR3 length: 14; V gene: TRBV5-6; clone size: -; J gene: TRBJ1-1; D gene: -; CDR3 DNA: TGTGCCAGCAGCCCTCGAGGGGGGGTAACTGAAGCTTTCTTT; CDR3 protein: CASSPRGGVTEAFF
CDR3 length: 13; V gene: TRBV6-5; clone size: -; J gene: TRBJ2-7; D gene: -; CDR3 DNA: TGTGCCAGCAGTTTCGCCCGGTATTACGAGCAGTACTTC; CDR3 protein: CASSFARYYEQYF
CDR3 length: 14; V gene: TRBV30; clone size: -; J gene: TRBJ1-3; D gene: -; CDR3 DNA: TGTGCCTGGAGTGTACGAGGAACTGGAAACACCATATATTTT; CDR3 protein: CAWSVRGTGNTIYF
CDR3 length: 19; V gene: TRBV15; clone size: -; J gene: TRBJ2-3; D gene: TRBD2; CDR3 DNA: TGTGCCACCAGCGACGCCCGGGTTTCCAGTACACTAGCGGCGGATACGCAGTATTTT; CDR3 protein: CATSDARVSSTLAADTQYF
CDR3 length: 18; V gene: TRBV7-2; clone size: -; J gene: TRBJ2-5; D gene: TRBD1; CDR3 DNA: TGTGCCAGCAGCCTACAGGTCCAACTGAAGGGGGCTGGGGGGACCCAGTACTTC; CDR3 protein: CASSLQVQLKGAGGTQYF
CDR3 length: 16; V gene: TRBV7-2; clone size: -; J gene: TRBJ1-1; D gene: TRBD1; CDR3 DNA: TGTGCCAGCAGCCGACCTGGGACAGCTAAGAACACTGAAGCTTTCTTT; CDR3 protein: CASSRPGTAKNTEAFF
CDR3 length: 17; V gene: TRBV7-2; clone size: once; J gene: TRBJ2-6; D gene: TRBD1; CDR3 DNA: TGTGCCAGCAGCTTAGAGGACAGGGCCACTGGGGCCAACGTCCTGACTTTC; CDR3 protein: CASSLEDRATGANVLTF
CDR3 length: 11; V gene: TRBV20-1; clone size: -; J gene: TRBJ1-2; D gene: -; CDR3 DNA: TGCAGTGCTAGTTCCCCGGGGGGCTACACCTTC; CDR3 protein: CSASSPGGYTF